This TCR beta chain emerged from a study of T cell repertoires in MIS-A myocarditis. In germline, CDR1 is ENHRY, CDR2 SYGVKD. V was pared by 8 bases and J by 6 bases, with 18 bases of the junction left unmatched. The CDR3 runs to 16 residues. Method: immunoSEQ multiplex PCR; TCRdb's copy keeps in-frame clones and lacks some. The repertoire holds about 6,600 clones, approximately 72% seen once, with approximately 18% in the top ten. Source material: right inferior lung lobe tissue obtained at autopsy. V usage is TRBV10-3 and J usage is TRBJ2-7; the match to TRBD1 covers 8 bases. The origin of this receptor is a man in his late teens or twenties with fulminant myocarditis from multisystem inflammatory syndrome in adults (MIS-A) after COVID-19. CDR3 DNA: TGTGCCATCCACTCCCGACAGGGGACCACTCAAATCGAGCAGTACTTC. Translating it yields CAIHSRQGTTQIEQYF.